Presented here are 27 T cell receptor beta chains from one specimen sequenced in a study of blood T cells in healthy people across ages. PCR was performed a second time for about 7 to 12 cycles using a sample-barcoded 5' primer and a J-beta primer mix. TCRdb called the 5' RACE reads again in MiXCR, with one record for every CDR3 protein. The sample has hundreds of thousands of distinct CDR3 sequences, 56% seen once. The sample taken for sequencing was blood. These receptors all come from a man aged 35 to 55 in good health.

This chain joins TRBV11-3 and TRBJ1-4; 8 bases align to TRBD1. CDR1 is SGHNT and CDR2 is YENEEA in the germline V gene. Unmatched junction bases numbered 9, after V lost 3 bases and J lost 3 bases. There are 17 residues in the CDR3. The chain's CDR3 is CASSFLGQALSNEKLFF. In nucleotides, the CDR3 is TGTGCCAGCAGCTTCTTGGGACAGGCCCTTTCTAATGAAAAACTGTTTTTT.

The V gene is TRBV6-4, the J gene TRBJ2-2, with D possibly TRBD1 on 6 matching bases. Trimming removed 5 bases from V and 5 bases from J, with 12 bases in between. This CDR3 region has 14 residues. Germline CDR1 MRHNA, CDR2 SNTAGT. The CDR3 is CASSSGAATGELFF. CDR3 sequence (DNA): TGTGCCAGCAGTTCAGGGGCGGCGACCGGGGAGCTGTTTTTT.

This rearrangement joins TRBV12-3 or TRBV12-4 to TRBJ2-5; no firm D call. This CDR3 has 16 amino acids. V was cut by 6 bases and J by 1 base, with 18 bases left in between. CDR3 region: CASSQTSRRSQETQYF. CDR3 DNA sequence: TGTGCCAGCAGCCAAACGTCCCGGCGGTCCCAAGAGACCCAGTACTTC.

On this clonotype itself: A much more abundant neighbour one base away suggests this may be a read error. This chain connects TRBV24-1 to TRBJ1-2; 7 positions agree with TRBD1. The CDR3 consists of 14 residues. Germline V lookup: CDR1 KGHDR, CDR2 SFDVKD. As DNA, the CDR3 is TGTGCCGCCAGCCCCCCGGGACAGACCTATGGCTACACCTTC. Its protein product is CAASPPGQTYGYTF.

This sequence joins TRBV9 and TRBJ1-6, with TRBD1 matching over 8 bases. Germline V lookup: CDR1 SGDLS, CDR2 YYNGEE. Trimming took 2 bases from V and 9 from J; bases not matched to a gene: 4. The CDR3 is 14 residues long. This CDR3 reads CASSVGQGFSPLHF. Here the CDR3 DNA reads TGTGCCAGCAGCGTTGGACAGGGCTTTTCACCCCTCCACTTT.

This rearrangement joins TRBV10-3 to TRBJ1-2; TRBD1 matches 9 bases. This CDR3 has 13 amino acids. V was clipped by 10 bases and J by 3 bases; unmatched bases: 6. Germline loops: CDR1 ENHRY, CDR2 SYGVKD. CDR3: CATLGDRDYGYTF. The CDR3 DNA follows: TGTGCCACCCTTGGGGACAGGGACTATGGCTACACCTTC.

This clonotype was seen more than once but under ten times. This sequence joins TRBV6-2 or TRBV6-3 and TRBJ2-3; weak D call: TRBD1 (6 bases). The CDR3 has 15 residues. Germline-derived CDR1 and CDR2 are MNHEY and SVGEGT. V was pared by 6 bases and J by 2 bases, with 15 bases between. As DNA, the CDR3 is TGTGCCAGCAGATCCCTGACAGGAGACACAGATACGCAGTATTTT. Its translation is CASRSLTGDTDTQYF.

This clonotype was seen a handful of times. V is TRBV15 and J is TRBJ1-2; D gene unclear. Deletions cut 0 bases from V and 5 bases from J, with 4 bases between. The CDR3 extends over 12 amino acids. Germline CDR1 is LNHNV and CDR2 is YYDKDF (reference sequence). This chain's CDR3 is CATSRDHYGYTF. The CDR3 coding sequence is TGTGCCACCAGCAGAGATCATTATGGCTACACCTTC.

The chain combines TRBV20-1 with TRBJ2-7, with a weak D call TRBD2 (6 bases). The V gene lost 1 base and the J gene lost 0 bases, with 16 bases spanning the gap. Germline CDR1 reads DFQATT; CDR2 reads SNEGSKA (reference sequence). This CDR3 is 16 amino acids long. The CDR3 DNA follows: TGCAGTGCTAGAGCTACCGGGGGATTAATCTCCTACGAGCAGTACTTC. This sequence encodes CSARATGGLISYEQYF.

Points on this clonotype: The junction shows a germline mismatch at one end, possibly a read error. The rearrangement joins TRBV4-2 to TRBJ2-3; either TRBD1 or TRBD2 may supply D (5 bases each). Germline V gene data show CDR1 as LGHNA and CDR2 as YNFKEQ. The CDR3 contains 12 residues. The chain's CDR3 is CTSSQEGDTQYF. The CDR3 DNA is TGTACCAGCAGCCAAGAGGGGGATACGCAGTATTTT.

The V call is TRBV29-1, the J call TRBJ1-2, with D perhaps matching TRBD1 (5 bases). V dropped 4 bases and J dropped 2 bases, with 14 bases sitting between them. CDR1 is SQVTM and CDR2 is ANQGSEA in the germline V gene. The CDR3 sequence is 14 residues long. CDR3 nucleotides: TGCAGCGTTGGGGGGGGTCAAACGAACTATGGCTACACCTTC. This codes for CSVGGGQTNYGYTF. The whole variable domain, remainder taken from reference TRBV29-1 and TRBJ1-2, is SAVISQKPSRDICQRGTSLTIQCQVDSQVTMMFWYRQQPGQSLTLIATANQGSEATYESGFVIDKFPISRPNLTFSTLTVSNMSPEDSSIYLCSVGGGQTNYGYTFGSGTRLTVV.

This clonotype was seen a few times. V is TRBV11-2 and J is TRBJ2-7; TRBD2 is a possible D gene (6 bases). Germline values: CDR1 SGHAT, CDR2 FQNNGV. V dropped 4 bases and J dropped 7 bases, with 11 bases sitting between them. The CDR3 is 12 residues long. The CDR3 loop is CASSSTSREQYF. The CDR3, as DNA: TGTGCCAGCAGCTCGACTAGTCGTGAGCAGTACTTC.

This clonotype was seen just once. DNA for the CDR3: TGTGCCAGCACACGGTACTCTGGGGCCAACGTCCTGACTTTC. Encoded protein: CASTRYSGANVLTF. The chain employs TRBV11-2 and TRBJ2-6, with D unresolved. V lost 7 bases and J lost 0, with 7 bases in between. The CDR3 contains 14 residues. The germline V gene encodes CDR1 SGHAT and CDR2 FQNNGV.

CDR3 DNA: TGTGCCAGCAGCCGACAAGTCGCGAACACCGGGGAGCTGTTTTTT. Its protein product is CASSRQVANTGELFF. The V call is TRBV7-2, the J call TRBJ2-2; D gene uncertain. Trimming stripped 5 bases from V and 0 bases from J, with 10 bases between. Germline-derived CDR1 and CDR2 are SGHTA and FQGNSA. The CDR3 runs to 15 residues.

V and J are TRBV7-2 and TRBJ1-5; D is uncertain. Trimming took 3 bases from V and 6 from J, leaving 15 bases between them. The CDR3 length is 15 residues. Germline values: CDR1 SGHTA, CDR2 FQGNSA. The CDR3 here is CASSLRVGRRQPQHF. For the CDR3, the DNA is TGTGCCAGCAGCTTGCGCGTTGGAAGGCGTCAGCCCCAGCATTTT. Full variable domain (rest looked up from reference TRBV7-2 and TRBJ1-5): GAGVSQSPSNKVTEKGKDVELRCDPISGHTALYWYRQSLGQGLEFLIYFQGNSAPDKSGLPSDRFSAERTGGSVSTLTIQRTQQEDSAVYLCASSLRVGRRQPQHFGDGTRLSIL.

This clonotype has just a few counts. The chain carries TRBV12-3 or TRBV12-4 and TRBJ2-5; weak D call: TRBD2 (6 bases). With 7 bases removed from V and 4 bases from J, the gap between germline ends came to 10 bases. The CDR3 runs 12 residues. The CDR3 protein is CASTGGGETQYF. The CDR3 region has the DNA TGTGCCAGCACTGGGGGAGGAGAGACCCAGTACTTC.

This clonotype was counted only a few times. This chain connects TRBV24-1 to TRBJ2-4, with a tentative D call TRBD2 (5 bases). Deletions cut 3 bases from V and 3 bases from J, with 11 bases between. The CDR3 is made up of 15 amino acids. Germline CDR1 is KGHDR and CDR2 is SFDVKD. The CDR3 loop is CATSDESGLKNIQYF. CDR3 sequence (DNA): TGTGCCACCAGTGATGAAAGCGGCCTCAAAAACATTCAGTACTTC.

This clonotype was seen ten or more times. The chain has TRBV20-1 and TRBJ2-3; maybe TRBD2 (6 bases). Trimming left V 6 bases short and J 0 bases short, with 19 bases between. This CDR3 comprises 16 residues. Germline CDR1 and CDR2: DFQATT and SNEGSKA (reference sequence). The CDR3 coding sequence is TGCAGTGCCCATCCCCCACCGGGACTTAGCACAGATACGCAGTATTTT. This translates into CSAHPPPGLSTDTQYF.

The chain employs TRBV4-2 and TRBJ2-7, with TRBD2 matching over 13 bases. Germline CDR1 and CDR2: LGHNA and YNFKEQ. J was trimmed by 3 bases and V by 1 base; bases with no gene match: 3. The CDR3 spans 16 residues. This chain's CDR3 is CASSQGTSGSSYEQYF. CDR3 sequence (DNA): TGTGCCAGCAGCCAAGGGACTAGCGGGAGTAGCTACGAGCAGTACTTC.

The chain employs TRBV9 and TRBJ2-1, with 9 bases aligning to TRBD2. Trimming cost V 2 bases and J 4 bases; bases outside gene matches: 10. The germline V gene encodes CDR1 SGDLS and CDR2 YYNGEE. The CDR3 consists of 17 residues. The CDR3 sequence is CASSVGTSHLTYNEQFF. The CDR3 DNA sequence: TGTGCCAGCAGCGTCGGGACTAGCCACCTTACTTACAATGAGCAGTTCTTC.

The count of this clonotype is one. The chain employs TRBV6-6 and TRBJ2-7, with D maybe TRBD1 (6 bases). The germline V gene encodes CDR1 MNHNY and CDR2 SVGAGI (reference sequence). CDR3 length equals 14 residues. Between the trimmed V and J ends, which lost 7 bases and 2 bases, there was a span of 15 bases. The CDR3 nucleotides are TGTGCCAGCATCCAGGACAGTAGCCCCTACGAGCAGTACTTC. Translated, it gives CASIQDSSPYEQYF.

This clonotype was seen only once. The chain employs TRBV3-1 and TRBJ2-4, with 13 bases that match TRBD2. The CDR3 sequence is 15 residues long. Trimming removed 0 bases from V and 12 bases from J; junction bases left unmatched: 5. Germline-derived CDR1 and CDR2 are LGHDT and YNNKEL (reference sequence). The CDR3 DNA reads TGTGCCAGCAGCCAAGATTCTACTAGCGGGAGGGCTCAGTACTTC. It translates to CASSQDSTSGRAQYF.

The genes are TRBV6-2 or TRBV6-3 and TRBJ2-5, with D hard to call. Germline CDR1 and CDR2: MNHEY and SVGEGT. The ends were cut back, 7 bases at V and 11 bases at J, with 20 bases in the middle. This CDR3 has 13 amino acids. CDR3 DNA sequence: TGTGCCAGCACCGCTCGGCCCCCGAGCGTGCAGTACTTC. Its translation is CASTARPPSVQYF.

This clonotype came up a few times. The rearrangement links TRBV11-3 to TRBJ2-5, with 9 positions matching TRBD2. Losses at the gene ends were 5 bases for V and 5 bases for J; bases not matched to a gene: 12. The CDR3 is made up of 16 amino acids. CDR1 and CDR2 (germline): SGHNT, YENEEA. Written as DNA, the CDR3 is TGTGCCAGCAGCCTTGCGTCTAGCGGGACGGCCGAGACCCAGTACTTC. Translation: CASSLASSGTAETQYF.

V gene TRBV2 combines with J gene TRBJ2-1; 7 bases match TRBD2. The CDR3 loop spans 15 amino acids. J gave up 2 bases and V 5 bases, and 6 bases lay outside the gene matches. The germline V gene encodes CDR1 SNHLY and CDR2 FYNNEI. DNA of the CDR3: TGTGCCAGCAGTCTGAGCGGGGCCGCCTACAATGAGCAGTTCTTC. As protein: CASSLSGAAYNEQFF.

Only a few counts were recorded for this clonotype. The rearrangement links TRBV25-1 to TRBJ1-2; no clear D. The CDR3 loop spans 16 amino acids. V dropped 3 bases and J dropped 8 bases, with 22 bases sitting between them. From germline, CDR1 is MGHDK and CDR2 SYGVNS. The CDR3 DNA reads TGTGCCAGCAGTGATTCATGGAGAGGGCCCCTCCAAGGCTACACCTTC. Translation: CASSDSWRGPLQGYTF.

This chain uses TRBV7-6 with TRBJ2-1; 9 nucleotides match TRBD2. The CDR3 spans 18 residues. V shed 4 bases and J 5 bases; nucleotides not matched to a gene: 15. The V gene's germline CDR1 is SGHVS and CDR2 FNYEAQ. The chain's CDR3 is CASSSRPVLAGVNNEQFF. In DNA, the CDR3 is TGTGCCAGCAGCTCACGTCCGGTTTTAGCGGGAGTTAACAATGAGCAGTTCTTC.